The clone carrying this TCR beta chain was seen many times. Its antigen is still unknown. The sample originates from a study of Graves' ophthalmopathy and Graves' hyperthyroidism. Study findings and constraints: In predicting ophthalmopathy progression, the model reached around 66% sensitivity and approximately 72% specificity.

For repertoire sequencing, the TCR beta CDR3 regions were amplified from RNA transcripts. The library came from an HTBI-primed first-round RT-PCR and a second-round multiplex PCR. MiXCR, applied by TCRdb to the multiplex PCR reads, yields one record per CDR3 protein. Among 150,000 to 200,000 distinct CDR3 sequences listed, roughly two fifths were seen once. Other autoimmune diseases, uncontrolled infections, pregnancy or lactation led to the exclusion of patients. Trimming at V came to 0 bases and at J to 4 bases, leaving 6 bases not matched to a gene. The germline V gene has CDR1 ENHRY and CDR2 SYGVKD. The CDR3 sequence is 16 residues long.

The genes are TRBV10-3 and TRBJ1-2; TRBD1 agrees at 9 bases. The material sequenced was peripheral blood. The clonotype originates from a woman aged 40 to 50 with Graves' ophthalmopathy. As DNA, the CDR3 is TGTGCCATCAGTGAGTCTTTGGTACAGGGGGCCTATGGCTACACCTTC. The encoded protein is CAISESLVQGAYGYTF.